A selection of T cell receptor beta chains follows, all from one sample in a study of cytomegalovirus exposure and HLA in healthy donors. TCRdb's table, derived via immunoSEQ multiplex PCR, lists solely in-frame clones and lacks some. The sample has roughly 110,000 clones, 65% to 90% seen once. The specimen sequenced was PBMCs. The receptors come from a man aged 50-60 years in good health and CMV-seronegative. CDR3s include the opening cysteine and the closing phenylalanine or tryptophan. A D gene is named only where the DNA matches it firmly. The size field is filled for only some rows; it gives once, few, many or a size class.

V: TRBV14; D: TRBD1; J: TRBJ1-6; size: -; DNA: TGTGCCAGCAGCCGGGGACAGATAAATTCACCCCTCCACTTT; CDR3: CASSRGQINSPLHF
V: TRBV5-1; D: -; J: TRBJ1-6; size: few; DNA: TGCGCCAGCAGCTTGGACCCCGGGTATAATTCACCCCTCCACTTT; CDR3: CASSLDPGYNSPLHF
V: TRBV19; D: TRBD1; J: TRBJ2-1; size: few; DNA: TGTGCCAGTAGTAGAGACAGGGAAAATGAGCAGTTCTTC; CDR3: CASSRDRENEQFF
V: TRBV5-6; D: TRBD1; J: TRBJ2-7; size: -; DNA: TGTGCCAGCAGCCCCGGGACAGGACTCTACGAGCAGTACTTC; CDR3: CASSPGTGLYEQYF
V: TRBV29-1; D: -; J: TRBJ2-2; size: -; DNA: TGCAGCGCCGACTTACAGAACACCGGGGAGCTGTTTTTT; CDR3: CSADLQNTGELFF
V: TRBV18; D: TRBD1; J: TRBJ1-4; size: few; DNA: TGTGCCAGCTCACTAGGACAGGGGGCTATCGAAAAACTGTTTTTT; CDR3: CASSLGQGAIEKLFF
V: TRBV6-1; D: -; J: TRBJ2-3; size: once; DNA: TGTGCCAGCAAAAACTTGCTCACAGATACGCAGTATTTT; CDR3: CASKNLLTDTQYF
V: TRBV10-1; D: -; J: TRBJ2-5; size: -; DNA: TGCGCCAGCAGTGTAGCTCTTGAGGAGACCCAGTACTTC; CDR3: CASSVALEETQYF
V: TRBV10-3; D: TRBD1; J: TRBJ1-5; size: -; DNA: TGTGCCATCAGCCCGGACCAGGGGGCAGGTCAGCCCCAGCATTTT; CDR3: CAISPDQGAGQPQHF
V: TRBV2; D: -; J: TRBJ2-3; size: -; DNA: TGTGCCAGCAGGCTTTGGGACTCTACGGATACGCAGTATTTT; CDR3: CASRLWDSTDTQYF
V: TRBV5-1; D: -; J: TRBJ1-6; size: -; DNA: TGCGCCAGCAGCTTGTCGGGGAATTCACCCCTCCACTTT; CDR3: CASSLSGNSPLHF
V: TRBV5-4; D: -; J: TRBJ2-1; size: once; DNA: TGTGCCAGCAGCGATGAACTCCAGGGGACCAATGAGCAGTTCTTC; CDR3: CASSDELQGTNEQFF
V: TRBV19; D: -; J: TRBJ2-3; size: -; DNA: TGTGCCAGTAGTATAGTCGCGAGAGATACGCAGTATTTT; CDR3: CASSIVARDTQYF
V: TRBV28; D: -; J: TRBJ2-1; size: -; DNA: TGTGCCAGCACCGAGGACGGACACTCCTACAATGAGCAGTTCTTC; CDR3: CASTEDGHSYNEQFF
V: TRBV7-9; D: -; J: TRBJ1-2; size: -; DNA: TGTGCCAGCAGCGCACTGGACAGTGTCTCCTATGGCTACACCTTC; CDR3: CASSALDSVSYGYTF
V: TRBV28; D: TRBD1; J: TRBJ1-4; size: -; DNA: TGTGCCAGCAGACTCGGACAGGGGGCAATTTATGGAAAACTGTTTTTT; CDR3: CASRLGQGAIYGKLFF
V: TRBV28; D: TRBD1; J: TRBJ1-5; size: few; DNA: TGTGCCAGCAGTTATTACCGGGACAGGGGTGATCAGCCCCAGCATTTT; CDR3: CASSYYRDRGDQPQHF
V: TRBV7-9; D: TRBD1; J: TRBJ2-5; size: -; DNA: TGTGCCAGCAGCCCGACAGGGGGTTCTGGAGAGACCCAGTACTTC; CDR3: CASSPTGGSGETQYF
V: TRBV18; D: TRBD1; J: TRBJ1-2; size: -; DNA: TGTGCCAGCTCACCATCAGGGGGCCTCCGCTATGGCTACACCTTC; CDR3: CASSPSGGLRYGYTF
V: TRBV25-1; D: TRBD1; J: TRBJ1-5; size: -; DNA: TGTGCCAGCAGTGAAACGACAGGGGGAGATCAGCCCCAGCATTTT; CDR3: CASSETTGGDQPQHF
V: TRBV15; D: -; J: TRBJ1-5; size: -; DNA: TGTGCCACCAGCAGTGGGGGAGGATTCAATCAGCCCCAGCATTTT; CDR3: CATSSGGGFNQPQHF
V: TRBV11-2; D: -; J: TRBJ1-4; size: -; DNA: TGTGCCAGCAGCTTAGAAAGACAGTGGGGGGATGAAAAACTGTTTTTT; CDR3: CASSLERQWGDEKLFF
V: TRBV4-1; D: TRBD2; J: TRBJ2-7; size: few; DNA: TGCGCCAGCAGCCCGAGAGGACTAGCCGAGGAGACCTACGAGCAGTACTTC; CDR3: CASSPRGLAEETYEQYF